These 30 T cell receptor beta chains were sequenced from one sample in a study of somatic mutations in cytotoxic T cells in rheumatoid arthritis. Clones were read by immunoSEQ multiplex PCR, and TCRdb kept only the in-frame ones, dropping some. Of about 19,000 clones listed, roughly 90% are singletons. The sample taken for sequencing was CD8+ T cells sorted from blood. All receptors come from a man aged 35-49 years in good health.

V usage is TRBV7-2 and J usage is TRBJ2-7, with D possibly being TRBD2 (5 bases). Germline V gives CDR1 SGHTA, CDR2 FQGNSA. Trimming left V 5 bases short and J 1 base short, with 12 bases between. CDR3 length equals 14 residues. The CDR3 nucleotides are TGTGCCAGCAGCCCGAAGGAGCGGTCCTACGAGCAGTACTTC. As protein: CASSPKERSYEQYF.

This sequence joins TRBV7-8 and TRBJ1-4; 7 bases match TRBD1. With 3 bases clipped from V and 13 bases from J, the junction kept 11 bases outside the gene matches. This CDR3 contains 14 residues. Germline CDR1 and CDR2: SGHVS and FQNEAQ. CDR3 nucleotide sequence: TGTGCCAGCAGCTTTGGAGGGGGCGATTGGGGACTGTTTTTT. Protein product: CASSFGGGDWGLFF.

This clone turned up a few times. The CDR3 loop is CASSQTQGKAEKLFF. The CDR3, as DNA: TGCGCCAGCAGCCAAACACAGGGGAAGGCTGAAAAACTGTTTTTT. The genes are TRBV4-1 and TRBJ1-4, with 7 positions matching TRBD1. The CDR3 totals 15 residues. The germline V gene encodes CDR1 MGHRA and CDR2 YSYEKL. With 2 bases clipped from V and 7 bases from J, the junction kept 7 bases outside the gene matches.

V is TRBV2 and J is TRBJ2-5; D is uncertain. The germline V and J ends were trimmed by 8 bases and 2 bases, with 9 bases remaining between them. There are 12 residues in the CDR3. Germline values: CDR1 SNHLY, CDR2 FYNNEI. Here the CDR3 DNA reads TGTGCCAGCTTCGGCGATCAAGAGACCCAGTACTTC. It translates to CASFGDQETQYF.

V usage is TRBV5-4 and J usage is TRBJ1-2; 10 bases are a match to TRBD1. CDR3 length equals 16 residues. Trimming removed 3 bases from V and 3 bases from J; junction bases left unmatched: 8. CDR1 and CDR2 from the germline V gene are SGHNT and YYREEE (reference sequence). The CDR3 is CASSSGTGVWHYGYTF. CDR3 nucleotides: TGTGCCAGCAGCTCAGGGACAGGGGTGTGGCACTATGGCTACACCTTC.

The chain employs TRBV27 and TRBJ2-7, with TRBD1 matching over 11 bases. The CDR3 runs 14 residues. V lost 10 bases, J lost 3 bases, and 8 bases stayed unmatched. CDR1 and CDR2 from the germline V gene are MNHEY and SMNVEV (reference sequence). CDR3 nucleotides: TGTGCCACCTCTCCAGGGACAGGGGGCTACGAGCAGTACTTC. It specifies CATSPGTGGYEQYF.

This chain joins TRBV7-6 and TRBJ2-1; 11 nucleotides align to TRBD2. With 2 bases clipped from V and 0 bases from J, the junction kept 6 bases outside the gene matches. Germline assignment: CDR1 SGHVS and CDR2 FNYEAQ. This CDR3 spans 18 amino acids. This CDR3 reads CASSLRLAGTSSYNEQFF. The CDR3 DNA is TGTGCCAGCAGCTTAAGACTAGCGGGAACCAGCTCCTACAATGAGCAGTTCTTC.

V and J are TRBV28 and TRBJ2-1; tentatively, D is TRBD1 or TRBD2 (5 bases each). The germline gives CDR1 MDHEN, CDR2 SYDVKM. Trimming stripped 6 bases from V and 5 bases from J, with 14 bases between. This CDR3 has 14 residues. The CDR3 here is CASRITGAHNEQFF. CDR3 nucleotides: TGTGCCAGCAGAATTACCGGGGCCCACAATGAGCAGTTCTTC.

The J gene is TRBJ2-1, the V gene TRBV11-2; 8 bases line up with TRBD2. Germline assignment: CDR1 SGHAT and CDR2 FQNNGV. The length of the CDR3 is 16 residues. Losses at the gene ends were 6 bases for V and 5 bases for J; bases not matched to a gene: 12. The DNA for the CDR3 is TGTGCCAGCAGAGAACAAGCGGGAGTAAACCACAATGAGCAGTTCTTC. Translated, it gives CASREQAGVNHNEQFF. The whole variable domain, remainder taken from reference TRBV11-2 and TRBJ2-1, is EAGVAQSPRYKIIEKRQSVAFWCNPISGHATLYWYQQILGQGPKLLIQFQNNGVVDDSQLPKDRFSAERLKGVDSTLKIQPAKLEDSAVYLCASREQAGVNHNEQFFGPGTRLTVL.

The CDR3 is CASSEWTGRDIQYF. As DNA, the CDR3 is TGCGCCAGCAGTGAGTGGACAGGGCGGGACATTCAGTACTTC. This chain links TRBV10-1 with TRBJ2-4; 8 bases fit TRBD1. J lost 8 bases, V lost 1 base, and 4 bases had no gene match. This CDR3 is 14 amino acids long. Germline V gene data show CDR1 as WNHNN and CDR2 as SYGVQD (reference sequence).

The chain combines TRBV28 with TRBJ1-3; D is unresolved. The CDR3 sequence is 15 residues long. CDR1 is MDHEN, CDR2 SYDVKM, per germline. Trimming pared 5 bases from V and 0 bases from J, leaving 11 bases between. The CDR3 spells CASSPPRSSGNTIYF. For the CDR3, the DNA is TGTGCCAGCAGTCCCCCCCGTAGCTCTGGAAACACCATATATTTT.

By its share, this clone is medium-sized (0.01 to 0.1%). The chain links TRBV18 to TRBJ1-2; D might be TRBD1 (5 bases). Trimming took 7 bases from V and 1 from J, leaving 16 bases between them. The CDR3 is made up of 15 amino acids. Germline V gene lookup returns CDR1 KGHSH and CDR2 LQKENI. As DNA, the CDR3 is TGTGCCAGCTATTCATCCGGGACGGTTAACTATGGCTACACCTTC. This translates into CASYSSGTVNYGYTF.

The chain employs TRBV5-1 and TRBJ1-2, with 7 bases aligning to TRBD1. The CDR3 sequence is 16 residues long. The trim removed 4 bases at V and 3 bases at J, leaving 12 bases unmatched. The germline V gene has CDR1 SGHRS and CDR2 YFSETQ. CDR3 DNA sequence: TGCGCCAGCAGCCTATATAAGTCGGGACAGCACTATGGCTACACCTTC. Protein product: CASSLYKSGQHYGYTF.

The V and J genes are TRBV7-8 and TRBJ1-2; D gene unclear. The CDR3 sequence is 11 residues long. V was shortened by 8 bases and J by 2 bases, with 6 bases between the two germline ends. Germline CDR1 is SGHVS and CDR2 is FQNEAQ. The CDR3 reads CASGENYGYTF. CDR3 nucleotides: TGTGCCAGCGGAGAAAACTATGGCTACACCTTC.

This clone was counted a single time. The rearrangement uses TRBV27 and TRBJ2-7; D may be TRBD2 (6 bases). In germline, CDR1 is MNHEY, CDR2 SMNVEV (reference sequence). The CDR3 consists of 14 residues. The V and J ends lost 2 bases and 6 bases respectively, with 14 bases between them. CDR3 sequence reads: CASSLGLAPSEQYF. CDR3 bases: TGTGCCAGCAGTTTAGGGCTAGCGCCTAGCGAGCAGTACTTC.

With regard to this clone: The junction and the germline gene differ at one end; a read error may be behind it. The J gene is TRBJ2-7, the V gene TRBV16, with D possibly matching TRBD1 (5 bases). Looked up from germline, CDR1 is KGHSY and CDR2 is FQNENV. There are 12 residues in the CDR3. As DNA, the CDR3 is TGTGCCAGCAGCCCGGACATCTACGAGCAGTGCTTC. This encodes CASSPDIYEQCF.

This chain links TRBV11-2 with TRBJ2-5, with TRBD1 as a possible D gene (6 bases). The CDR3 sequence is 13 residues long. Per germline, CDR1 SGHAT and CDR2 FQNNGV. The germline V and J ends were trimmed by 5 bases and 4 bases, with 11 bases remaining between them. The CDR3 nucleotides are TGTGCCAGCAGCGCGTGGGGGCCAGAGACCCAGTACTTC. Amino acids: CASSAWGPETQYF.

The chain uses TRBV28 and TRBJ2-7, with D uncertain. The V gene lost 3 bases and the J gene lost 4 bases, with 13 bases spanning the gap. The CDR3 runs 14 residues. Germline lookup yields CDR1 MDHEN and CDR2 SYDVKM. CDR3 residues: CASSLFGYLYEQYF. The CDR3 nucleotides read TGTGCCAGCAGTTTGTTCGGCTATTTGTACGAGCAGTACTTC.

The CDR3 region is CSVFSASETYNEQFF. The CDR3 DNA follows: TGCAGCGTGTTCTCGGCTAGCGAAACCTACAATGAGCAGTTCTTC. J is TRBJ2-1 and V is TRBV29-1, with a possible D match to TRBD2 (6 bases). CDR1 and CDR2 from the germline V gene are SQVTM and ANQGSEA. Trimming cost V 6 bases and J 2 bases, with 17 bases left between them. The CDR3 is 15 residues long.

This clone has just one count. The CDR3 bases are TGCGCCAGCAGCCCACAGATCTACAATGAGCAGTTCTTC. This sequence encodes CASSPQIYNEQFF. The rearrangement uses TRBV4-1 and TRBJ2-1; D call uncertain. The CDR3 is 13 amino acids. CDR1 and CDR2 from the germline V gene are MGHRA and YSYEKL. The germline V and J ends were trimmed by 4 bases and 3 bases, with 7 bases remaining between them.

V and J are TRBV27 and TRBJ2-7, with 9 bases identical to TRBD2. The germline V gene encodes CDR1 MNHEY and CDR2 SMNVEV (reference sequence). With V trimmed by 2 bases and J by 4 bases, 3 bases remained unmatched. The CDR3 covers 14 residues. The CDR3 is CASSLSGRLYEQYF. The CDR3 coding sequence is TGTGCCAGCAGTTTAAGCGGGAGGTTGTACGAGCAGTACTTC.

This chain links TRBV6-8 with TRBJ2-1, with TRBD2 matching over 7 bases. The junction had 6 bases not matched to a gene; V was cut back by 2 bases and J by 2 bases. CDR1 MNHGY and CDR2 SAAAGT come from the germline V gene. This CDR3 spans 16 amino acids. The CDR3 is CASSYQLAGAYNEQFF. Written as DNA, the CDR3 is TGTGCCAGCAGTTACCAGCTGGCGGGAGCCTACAATGAGCAGTTCTTC.

This chain uses TRBV19 with TRBJ2-3, with 9 bases that match TRBD2. Germline lookup yields CDR1 LNHDA and CDR2 SQIVND (reference sequence). The CDR3 loop spans 17 amino acids. J was trimmed by 3 bases and V by 2 bases; bases with no gene match: 9. The CDR3 loop is CASSINLREGLTDTQYF. The CDR3 region has the DNA TGTGCCAGTAGTATAAATTTGCGGGAGGGTCTGACAGATACGCAGTATTTT.

V and J are TRBV21-1 and TRBJ2-7; the table gives TRBD2 as D, unverified against the DNA. TRBV21-1 is described as a pseudogene. CDR3 length equals 17 residues. CDR3 loop: CASSKGTGASSSYEQYF. The DNA for the CDR3 is TGTGCCAGCAGCAAAGGCACGGGAGCCTCGAGCTCCTACGAGCAGTACTTC.

This sequence joins TRBV4-1 and TRBJ2-7; D ambiguous. This CDR3 has 15 amino acids. Germline loops: CDR1 MGHRA, CDR2 YSYEKL. V lost 6 bases to trimming and J lost 5 bases, with 20 bases between them. CDR3 coding DNA: TGCGCCAGCAGGACGGGTCCGGGTTCAGTCCACGAGCAGTACTTC. Translation: CASRTGPGSVHEQYF.

The rearrangement uses TRBV4-2 and TRBJ2-4, with TRBD2 as a possible D gene (5 bases). This CDR3 comprises 15 residues. Germline CDR1 LGHNA, CDR2 YNFKEQ. V shed 0 bases and J shed 6 bases, with 12 bases lying between them. The CDR3 loop is CASSQDSVRRNIQYF. Written as DNA, the CDR3 is TGTGCCAGCAGCCAAGATAGCGTCCGGAGAAACATTCAGTACTTC.

The CDR3 protein is CASSQGGPGQPQHF. CDR3 sequence (DNA): TGCGCCAGCAGCCAAGGGGGCCCGGGGCAGCCCCAGCATTTT. The chain uses TRBV4-1 and TRBJ1-5; D might be TRBD1 (5 bases). This CDR3 has 14 amino acids. V shed 1 base and J shed 7 bases, with 11 bases lying between them. Germline assignment: CDR1 MGHRA and CDR2 YSYEKL.

This clone appeared a single time. The V and J genes are TRBV7-9 and TRBJ2-7, with TRBD2 as a possible D gene (5 bases). Germline CDR1 and CDR2: SEHNR and FQNEAQ (reference sequence). V was clipped by 4 bases and J by 7 bases, with 11 bases between them. This CDR3 comprises 12 residues. CDR3 sequence: CASSSSRDEQYF. The CDR3 DNA sequence: TGTGCCAGCAGCTCGTCCCGGGATGAGCAGTACTTC.

V and J are TRBV7-2 and TRBJ2-5; TRBD2 aligns across 7 bases. J was trimmed by 4 bases and V by 6 bases; bases with no gene match: 23. Germline-derived CDR1 and CDR2 are SGHTA and FQGNSA. The CDR3 spans 19 residues. This chain's CDR3 is CASSPKNRDYPFRRETQYF. CDR3 nucleotide sequence: TGTGCCAGCAGTCCAAAGAATCGGGACTACCCATTTAGGAGAGAGACCCAGTACTTC.

The chain is built from TRBV29-1 and TRBJ2-1; D is unclear. This CDR3 has 14 amino acids. V lost 2 bases, J lost 3 bases, and 11 bases lay in between. CDR1 and CDR2 (germline): SQVTM, ANQGSEA. The CDR3 protein is CSVEIVRHYNEQFF. For the CDR3, the DNA is TGCAGCGTTGAAATCGTGAGGCACTACAATGAGCAGTTCTTC.